Shown below are 27 T cell receptor beta chains from a single sample sequenced in a study of cytomegalovirus exposure and HLA in healthy donors. It was with 60 Vbeta and 13 Jbeta primers that the PCR ran. Data came from immunoSEQ multiplex PCR; TCRdb stores just in-frame clones and leaves some out. The profile covers roughly 100,000 clones, with roughly 73% appearing a single time and 8.6% taken by the ten largest. The material sequenced was PBMCs. These receptors all come from a woman in her thirties or forties in good health and CMV-seropositive.

V gene TRBV27 combines with J gene TRBJ2-1; 10 nucleotides agree with TRBD2. Trimming cost V 1 base and J 8 bases; bases outside gene matches: 11. This CDR3 has 17 residues. Germline V gene lookup returns CDR1 MNHEY and CDR2 SMNVEV (reference sequence). The CDR3 loop is CASSLLSRLAGTDEQFF. CDR3 bases: TGTGCCAGCAGTTTATTATCTAGACTAGCGGGTACCGATGAGCAGTTCTTC.

The chain recombines TRBV27 with TRBJ1-5; D is unclear. Trimming cost V 6 bases and J 0 bases, with 9 bases left between them. Germline-derived CDR1 and CDR2 are MNHEY and SMNVEV (reference sequence). The CDR3 has 14 residues. CDR3 bases: TGTGCCAGCAGCCGGTACGATAGCAATCAGCCCCAGCATTTT. This sequence encodes CASSRYDSNQPQHF.

The V and J genes are TRBV28 and TRBJ1-2; D is uncertain. The length of the CDR3 is 13 residues. Germline assignment: CDR1 MDHEN and CDR2 SYDVKM. The V and J ends lost 7 bases and 1 base respectively, with 10 bases between them. DNA of the CDR3: TGTGCCAGCACCCGCGGACTTAACTATGGCTACACCTTC. This translates into CASTRGLNYGYTF.

This sequence joins TRBV29-1 and TRBJ1-1; TRBD1 is a possible D gene (5 bases). Trimming took off 2 bases at V and 3 bases at J, with 13 bases between the two ends. Per germline, CDR1 SQVTM and CDR2 ANQGSEA. CDR3 length: 14 residues. The CDR3 loop is CSVERATGDTEAFF. Written as DNA, the CDR3 is TGCAGCGTTGAAAGGGCTACGGGGGACACTGAAGCTTTCTTT.

This chain uses TRBV19 with TRBJ2-2; D call uncertain. Germline CDR1 LNHDA, CDR2 SQIVND (reference sequence). With 3 bases removed from V and 3 bases from J, the gap between germline ends came to 11 bases. The CDR3 totals 15 residues. CDR3 in amino acids: CASSISRGDTGELFF. The CDR3 coding sequence is TGTGCCAGTAGTATCAGCCGAGGAGACACCGGGGAGCTGTTTTTT.

The chain combines TRBV28 with TRBJ2-5; 7 nucleotides line up with TRBD1. The CDR3 runs to 14 residues. Germline values: CDR1 MDHEN, CDR2 SYDVKM. V lost 2 bases and J lost 3; bases outside the gene matches: 3. The CDR3 is CASSLVGTEETQYF. The CDR3 nucleotides read TGTGCCAGCAGTTTAGTCGGGACAGAAGAGACCCAGTACTTC. The full variable domain, in which reference TRBV28 and TRBJ2-5 provide the parts outside the CDR3, is DVKVTQSSRYLVKRTGEKVFLECVQDMDHENMFWYRQDPGLGLRLIYFSYDVKMKEKGDIPEGYSVSREKKERFSLILESASTNQTSMYLCASSLVGTEETQYFGPGTRLLVL.

V usage is TRBV10-3 and J usage is TRBJ1-5; TRBD1 matches at 8 bases. The length of the CDR3 is 15 residues. J was trimmed by 6 bases and V by 1 base; bases with no gene match: 5. Germline V gene lookup returns CDR1 ENHRY and CDR2 SYGVKD. The CDR3 protein is CAISEWTGLGQPQHF. CDR3 bases: TGTGCCATCAGTGAGTGGACAGGGTTGGGTCAGCCCCAGCATTTT.

The chain recombines TRBV28 with TRBJ2-7; D is perhaps TRBD2 (6 bases). The germline V gene encodes CDR1 MDHEN and CDR2 SYDVKM. Trimming took off 6 bases at V and 3 bases at J, with 27 bases between the two ends. The CDR3 spans 18 residues. The CDR3 spells CASSLRPLGGLPVYEQYF. The CDR3 bases are TGTGCCAGCAGCCTGCGACCCCTCGGGGGACTTCCAGTCTACGAGCAGTACTTC.

The V call is TRBV4-1, the J call TRBJ2-3; TRBD2 aligns across 10 bases. Germline V lookup: CDR1 MGHRA, CDR2 YSYEKL. The CDR3 totals 17 residues. The J segment lost 5 bases and the V segment lost 4 bases, leaving 12 bases of the junction unmatched. CDR3 nucleotide sequence: TGCGCCAGCAGCCGAATTTTATCAGCGGGAGGGGGAGATACGCAGTATTTT. Translating gives CASSRILSAGGGDTQYF.

Here the CDR3 reads CASSVPGGRGTQYF. CDR3 bases: TGCGCCAGCAGCGTCCCAGGGGGCCGGGGGACCCAGTACTTC. The gene calls are TRBV5-1 and TRBJ2-5; 8 bases match TRBD1. The CDR3 covers 14 residues. Germline CDR1 SGHRS, CDR2 YFSETQ. The V segment lost 4 bases and the J segment 7 bases; nucleotides outside the gene matches: 9.

The chain carries TRBV5-1 and TRBJ1-1, with D perhaps matching TRBD1 (5 bases). V was cut by 4 bases and J by 4 bases, with 14 bases left in between. The CDR3 loop spans 14 amino acids. Germline V gives CDR1 SGHRS, CDR2 YFSETQ. CDR3 bases: TGCGCCAGCAGCGTTTTCCCCAGGGCCACTGAAGCTTTCTTT. Protein sequence: CASSVFPRATEAFF.

This clone was seen a few times. The chain uses TRBV6-1 and TRBJ2-2, with 9 bases aligning to TRBD1. Per germline, CDR1 MNHNS and CDR2 SASEGT. Trimming cost V 5 bases and J 4 bases; bases outside gene matches: 5. The length of the CDR3 is 15 residues. CDR3 loop: CASSTGGAGTGELFF. CDR3 sequence (DNA): TGTGCCAGCAGTACAGGGGGCGCGGGCACCGGGGAGCTGTTTTTT.

The V and J genes are TRBV7-2 and TRBJ1-5; D may be TRBD1 (5 bases). CDR1 is SGHTA and CDR2 is FQGNSA in the germline V gene. The V end was cut by 5 bases, the J end by 1 base, with 9 bases between. The CDR3 runs to 14 residues. As DNA, the CDR3 is TGTGCCAGCAGCCCCGACAGAAGCAATCAGCCCCAGCATTTT. Translation: CASSPDRSNQPQHF.

This clone was detected a few times. The DNA for the CDR3 is TGTGCCAGCAGCCCCCGGGCTAGCGGGATCTACGAGCAGTACTTC. Protein sequence: CASSPRASGIYEQYF. The chain combines TRBV9 with TRBJ2-7, with 9 bases aligning to TRBD2. V was clipped by 4 bases and J by 3 bases; unmatched bases: 8. This CDR3 comprises 15 residues. The V gene's germline CDR1 is SGDLS and CDR2 YYNGEE.

The chain couples TRBV28 to TRBJ2-2; the D gene is possibly TRBD1 (5 bases). V lost 3 bases to trimming and J lost 3 bases, with 23 bases between them. CDR1 and CDR2 (germline): MDHEN, SYDVKM. The CDR3 totals 19 residues. In DNA form, the CDR3 reads TGTGCCAGCAGTTTCTGGTCAGGGTACCAAGACCCGGACACCGGGGAGCTGTTTTTT. This codes for CASSFWSGYQDPDTGELFF. The variable domain in full, completed from reference TRBV28 and TRBJ2-2, reads DVKVTQSSRYLVKRTGEKVFLECVQDMDHENMFWYRQDPGLGLRLIYFSYDVKMKEKGDIPEGYSVSREKKERFSLILESASTNQTSMYLCASSFWSGYQDPDTGELFFGEGSRLTVL.

The chain carries TRBV5-1 and TRBJ2-1; 8 positions match TRBD2. The germline V gene has CDR1 SGHRS and CDR2 YFSETQ. J gave up 0 bases and V 5 bases, and 7 bases lay outside the gene matches. This CDR3 has 16 residues. The CDR3 loop is CASSYASGSSYNEQFF. The DNA of the CDR3 is TGCGCCAGCAGTTACGCGAGCGGGAGCTCCTACAATGAGCAGTTCTTC.

The rearrangement joins TRBV28 to TRBJ2-1, with 12 bases lining up with TRBD2. Trimming at V came to 5 bases and at J to 6 bases, leaving 11 bases not matched to a gene. Germline V CDR1 and CDR2: MDHEN, SYDVKM. The CDR3 is 17 amino acids. This CDR3 reads CASSPWTSGIGPNEQFF. DNA for the CDR3: TGTGCCAGCAGTCCGTGGACTAGCGGGATTGGTCCCAATGAGCAGTTCTTC. The entire variable domain, with the rest obtained from reference TRBV28 and TRBJ2-1, is as follows: DVKVTQSSRYLVKRTGEKVFLECVQDMDHENMFWYRQDPGLGLRLIYFSYDVKMKEKGDIPEGYSVSREKKERFSLILESASTNQTSMYLCASSPWTSGIGPNEQFFGPGTRLTVL.

The chain couples TRBV9 to TRBJ2-2, with a possible D match to TRBD2 (5 bases). The CDR3 consists of 15 residues. Trimming took 4 bases from V and 10 from J, leaving 20 bases between them. Germline V lookup: CDR1 SGDLS, CDR2 YYNGEE. This CDR3 is CASSPRPVPREELFF. CDR3 nucleotides: TGTGCCAGCAGCCCTAGGCCGGTCCCCCGGGAGGAGCTGTTTTTT.

Notes on this clone: This specimen includes other DNA sequences encoding the same CDR3. The V gene is TRBV2, the J gene TRBJ2-7, with 9 bases lining up with TRBD1. Trimming cost V 8 bases and J 7 bases; bases outside gene matches: 15. Germline lookup yields CDR1 SNHLY and CDR2 FYNNEI. The CDR3 length is 15 residues. Here the CDR3 DNA reads TGTGCCAGCCGGCGACCGGGACAGGGTAGGGGGGAGCAGTACTTC. Translation gives CASRRPGQGRGEQYF.

V usage is TRBV15 and J usage is TRBJ1-5, with no clear D. CDR1 LNHNV and CDR2 YYDKDF come from the germline V gene (reference sequence). The CDR3 totals 15 residues. V dropped 1 base and J dropped 1 base, with 8 bases sitting between them. CDR3 sequence reads: CATSRVGVSNQPQHF. Written as DNA, the CDR3 is TGTGCCACCAGCAGAGTAGGAGTGAGCAATCAGCCCCAGCATTTT.

This clone was seen once. This chain uses TRBV7-8 with TRBJ1-2, with D hard to call. CDR1 and CDR2 from the germline V gene are SGHVS and FQNEAQ. This CDR3 spans 14 amino acids. The germline V and J ends were trimmed by 5 bases and 4 bases, with 14 bases remaining between them. This chain's CDR3 is CASSPLGRGYGYTF. In DNA, the CDR3 is TGTGCCAGCAGCCCACTCGGACGGGGCTATGGCTACACCTTC.

The chain links TRBV30 to TRBJ2-3; possible D gene TRBD2, 6 bases. The germline V gene has CDR1 GTSNPN and CDR2 SVGIG (reference sequence). V was shortened by 2 bases and J by 0 bases, with 15 bases between the two germline ends. CDR3 length equals 16 residues. This chain's CDR3 is CAWSLKRVPSTDTQYF. The CDR3 bases are TGTGCCTGGAGTTTAAAGCGGGTCCCTAGCACAGATACGCAGTATTTT.

This clone was recorded only once. The gene calls are TRBV6-4 and TRBJ2-7; D remains unclear. This CDR3 comprises 13 residues. With 4 bases removed from V and 5 bases from J, the gap between germline ends came to 12 bases. Germline lookup yields CDR1 MRHNA and CDR2 SNTAGT. The CDR3 spells CASSAFPQDEQYF. The CDR3 DNA reads TGTGCCAGCAGTGCGTTCCCCCAGGACGAGCAGTACTTC.

This clone was observed once. The genes are TRBV19 and TRBJ2-3, with 10 bases matching TRBD2. CDR1 and CDR2 (germline): LNHDA, SQIVND (reference sequence). The CDR3 runs 15 residues. Losses at the gene ends were 1 base for V and 4 bases for J; bases not matched to a gene: 2. The CDR3 here is CASSIGTSGADTQYF. CDR3 sequence (DNA): TGTGCCAGTAGTATAGGAACTAGCGGGGCAGATACGCAGTATTTT. The variable domain in full, with the rest retrieved from reference TRBV19 and TRBJ2-3, is DGGITQSPKYLFRKEGQNVTLSCEQNLNHDAMYWYRQDPGQGLRLIYYSQIVNDFQKGDIAEGYSVSREKKESFPLTVTSAQKNPTAFYLCASSIGTSGADTQYFGPGTRLTVL.

This clone has only a few counts. The V call is TRBV6-5, the J call TRBJ2-3, with D unresolved. The germline CDR1 and CDR2 sequences are MNHEY and SVGAGI. The CDR3 contains 14 residues. The ends were cut back, 5 bases at V and 3 bases at J, with 12 bases in the middle. The chain's CDR3 is CASSQSKITDTQYF. The CDR3 nucleotides read TGTGCCAGCAGTCAGTCCAAGATAACAGATACGCAGTATTTT.

Details on this clone: A junction boundary mismatches the germline segment, possibly from a read error. In DNA, the CDR3 is TGTGCTAGCAGCCTAATCCTCAGGGAGGGGCAGAACCAAGAGACCCAGTACTTC. This encodes CASSLILREGQNQETQYF. J is TRBJ2-5 and V is TRBV7-7, with 7 bases that match TRBD2. CDR3 length equals 18 residues. In germline, CDR1 is SSHAT, CDR2 FNYEAQ (reference sequence).

V gene TRBV18 combines with J gene TRBJ2-7; TRBD1 agrees at 7 bases. The ends lost 4 bases at V and 6 bases at J; junction bases unmatched: 6. This CDR3 contains 13 residues. Germline lookup yields CDR1 KGHSH and CDR2 LQKENI. Written as DNA, the CDR3 is TGTGCCAGCTCACGACAGGGATGGCTCGAGCAGTACTTC. Its translation is CASSRQGWLEQYF.